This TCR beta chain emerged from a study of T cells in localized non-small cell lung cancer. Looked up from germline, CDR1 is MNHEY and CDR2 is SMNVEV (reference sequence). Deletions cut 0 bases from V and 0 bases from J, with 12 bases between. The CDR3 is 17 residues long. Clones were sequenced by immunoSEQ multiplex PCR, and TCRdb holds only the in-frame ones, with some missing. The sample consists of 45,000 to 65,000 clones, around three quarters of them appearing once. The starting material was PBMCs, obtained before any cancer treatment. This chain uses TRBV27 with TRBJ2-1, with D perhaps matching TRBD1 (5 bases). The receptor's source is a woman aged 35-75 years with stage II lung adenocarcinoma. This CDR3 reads CASSLSSRTSSYNEQFF. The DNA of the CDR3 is TGTGCCAGCAGTTTATCCTCGAGGACAAGCTCCTACAATGAGCAGTTCTTC.